This passage covers 9 T cell receptor beta chains from one sample sequenced in a study of glioma-infiltrating T cells after dendritic cell vaccination. The time point here: after dendritic cell vaccination, including at tumor progression/relapse. Method: immunoSEQ multiplex PCR; TCRdb's copy keeps in-frame clones and lacks some. This table holds fewer than 75,000 clones, approximately 87% found once. Sequences were derived from blood, sampled after dendritic cell vaccination. The source of these receptors is a human donor with glioblastoma.

This clone has just a few counts. The chain couples TRBV29-1 to TRBJ1-2; TRBD1 matches at 10 bases. The trim removed 8 bases at V and 6 bases at J, leaving 12 bases unmatched. In germline, CDR1 is SQVTM, CDR2 ANQGSEA. The CDR3 consists of 14 residues. This CDR3 is CSFSGTGVIDGYTF. DNA of the CDR3: TGCAGCTTTTCCGGGACAGGGGTTATAGATGGCTACACCTTC.

The V gene is TRBV30, the J gene TRBJ2-3; 7 positions match TRBD1. The V gene end was trimmed by 3 bases and the J gene end by 3 bases; junction bases not matched to a gene: 3. Germline lookup yields CDR1 GTSNPN and CDR2 SVGIG (reference sequence). The CDR3 consists of 13 residues. The CDR3 loop reads CAWRTGITDTQYF. Here the CDR3 DNA reads TGTGCCTGGAGGACAGGGATAACAGATACGCAGTATTTT.

The chain links TRBV19 to TRBJ1-4; D call uncertain. V lost 1 base to trimming and J lost 15 bases, with 9 bases between them. The CDR3 sequence is 11 residues long. The V gene's germline CDR1 is LNHDA and CDR2 SQIVND (reference sequence). CDR3 sequence: CASSIADTVFF. The CDR3 DNA reads as TGTGCCAGTAGTATAGCTGACACCGTGTTTTTT.

CDR3 DNA sequence: TGTGCCAGTAGTATACTTTACGGACAGCGGTACAATGAGCAGTTCTTC. Amino acid sequence: CASSILYGQRYNEQFF. The rearrangement joins TRBV19 to TRBJ2-1; D is perhaps TRBD1 (6 bases). The CDR3 loop spans 16 amino acids. In germline, CDR1 is LNHDA, CDR2 SQIVND (reference sequence). Trimming removed 2 bases from V and 4 bases from J, with 15 bases in between.

This clone has just one count. This rearrangement joins TRBV27 to TRBJ1-5; maybe TRBD1 (5 bases). The CDR3 consists of 15 residues. Germline-derived CDR1 and CDR2 are MNHEY and SMNVEV (reference sequence). Deletions cut 6 bases from V and 2 bases from J, with 14 bases between. The CDR3 coding sequence is TGTGCCAGCAGCCCGGCCCCCAGGGGCAATCAGCCCCAGCATTTT. Translated: CASSPAPRGNQPQHF.

The gene calls are TRBV7-8 and TRBJ2-1, with D possibly being TRBD1 (5 bases). This CDR3 has 16 amino acids. Deletions cut 2 bases from V and 7 bases from J, with 18 bases between. Germline assignment: CDR1 SGHVS and CDR2 FQNEAQ. The CDR3 region is CASSLLYWQGKNEQFF. Written as DNA, the CDR3 is TGTGCCAGCAGCTTACTCTACTGGCAGGGTAAAAATGAGCAGTTCTTC. Variable domain in full (rest from reference TRBV7-8 and TRBJ2-1): GAGVSQSPRYKVAKRGQDVALRCDPISGHVSLFWYQQALGQGPEFLTYFQNEAQLDKSGLPSDRFFAERPEGSVSTLKIQRTQQEDSAVYLCASSLLYWQGKNEQFFGPGTRLTVL.

This sequence joins TRBV5-5 and TRBJ2-7; D perhaps matches TRBD1 (5 bases). The CDR3 has 16 amino acids. The ends were cut back, 4 bases at V and 0 bases at J, with 17 bases in the middle. Germline values: CDR1 SGHKS, CDR2 YYEKEE (reference sequence). This chain's CDR3 is CASSRDSSSSSYEQYF. The DNA of the CDR3 is TGTGCCAGCAGCCGTGACAGTTCCTCTAGCTCCTACGAGCAGTACTTC.

The chain recombines TRBV15 with TRBJ1-5; a possible D gene is TRBD1 (6 bases). This CDR3 has 16 residues. Germline V CDR1 and CDR2: LNHNV, YYDKDF (reference sequence). Trimming cost V 0 bases and J 4 bases, with 13 bases left between them. This CDR3 is CATSREGANRNQPQHF. The CDR3 nucleotides are TGTGCCACCAGCAGAGAGGGGGCTAATCGTAATCAGCCCCAGCATTTT. Complete variable domain (other parts from reference TRBV15 and TRBJ1-5): DAMVIQNPRYQVTQFGKPVTLSCSQTLNHNVMYWYQQKSSQAPKLLFHYYDKDFNNEADTPDNFQSRRPNTSFCFLDIRSPGLGDTAMYLCATSREGANRNQPQHFGDGTRLSIL.

The chain uses TRBV6-6 and TRBJ2-7, with 8 bases that match TRBD1. The V gene end was trimmed by 8 bases and the J gene end by 7 bases; junction bases not matched to a gene: 7. The CDR3 contains 12 residues. Per the germline V gene, CDR1 is MNHNY and CDR2 is SVGAGI (reference sequence). This CDR3 is CASRTGRGEQYF. The CDR3 DNA reads as TGTGCCAGCCGGACAGGGCGGGGAGAGCAGTACTTC.